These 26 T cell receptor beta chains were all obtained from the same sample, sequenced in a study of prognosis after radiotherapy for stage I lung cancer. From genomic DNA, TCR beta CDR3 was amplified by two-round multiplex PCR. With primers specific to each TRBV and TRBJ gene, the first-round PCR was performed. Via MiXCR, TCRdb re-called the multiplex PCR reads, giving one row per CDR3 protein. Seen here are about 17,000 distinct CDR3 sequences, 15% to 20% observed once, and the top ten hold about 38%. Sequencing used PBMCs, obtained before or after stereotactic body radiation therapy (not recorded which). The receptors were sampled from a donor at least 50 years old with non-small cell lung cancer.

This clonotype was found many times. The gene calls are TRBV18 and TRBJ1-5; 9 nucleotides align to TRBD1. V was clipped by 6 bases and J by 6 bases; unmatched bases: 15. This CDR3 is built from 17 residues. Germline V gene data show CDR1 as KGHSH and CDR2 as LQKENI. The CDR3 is CASSRDPPGQGTQPQHF. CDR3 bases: TGTGCCAGCTCTCGAGATCCCCCGGGACAGGGCACTCAGCCCCAGCATTTT.

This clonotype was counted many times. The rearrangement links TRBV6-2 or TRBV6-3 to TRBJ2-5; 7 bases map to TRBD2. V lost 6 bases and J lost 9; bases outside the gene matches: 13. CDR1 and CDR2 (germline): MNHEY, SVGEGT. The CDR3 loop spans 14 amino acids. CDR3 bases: TGTGCCAGCAGCTCGACCGGTTTACGGGGGGCCCAGTACTTC. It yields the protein CASSSTGLRGAQYF.

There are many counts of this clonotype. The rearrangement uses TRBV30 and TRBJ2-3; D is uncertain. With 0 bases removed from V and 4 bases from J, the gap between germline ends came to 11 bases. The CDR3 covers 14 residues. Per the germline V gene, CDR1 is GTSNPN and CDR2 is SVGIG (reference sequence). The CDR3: CAWSVVGVADTQYF. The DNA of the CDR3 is TGTGCCTGGAGTGTAGTGGGCGTGGCAGATACGCAGTATTTT. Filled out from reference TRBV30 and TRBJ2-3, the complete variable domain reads SQTIHQWPATLVQPVGSPLSLECTVEGTSNPNLYWYRQAAGRGLQLLFYSVGIGQISSEVPQNLSASRPQDRQFILSSKKLLLSDSGFYLCAWSVVGVADTQYFGPGTRLTVL.

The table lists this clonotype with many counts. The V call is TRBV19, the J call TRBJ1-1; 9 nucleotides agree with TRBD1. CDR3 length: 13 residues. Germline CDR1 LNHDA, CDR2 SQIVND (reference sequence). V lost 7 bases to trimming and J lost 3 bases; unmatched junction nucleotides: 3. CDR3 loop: CASKDRGYTEAFF. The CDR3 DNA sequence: TGTGCCAGTAAAGACAGGGGGTACACTGAAGCTTTCTTT.

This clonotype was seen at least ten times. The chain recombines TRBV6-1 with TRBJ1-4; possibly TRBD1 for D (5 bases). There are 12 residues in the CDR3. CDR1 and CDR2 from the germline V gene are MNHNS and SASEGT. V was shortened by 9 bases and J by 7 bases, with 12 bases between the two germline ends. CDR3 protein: CASGTYGEKLFF. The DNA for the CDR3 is TGTGCCAGTGGGACCTACGGTGAAAAACTGTTTTTT.

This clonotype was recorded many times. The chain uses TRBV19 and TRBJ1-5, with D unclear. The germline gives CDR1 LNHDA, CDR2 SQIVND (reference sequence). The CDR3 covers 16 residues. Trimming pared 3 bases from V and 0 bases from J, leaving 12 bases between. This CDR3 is CASSISSYSSNQPQHF. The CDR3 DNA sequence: TGTGCCAGTAGTATCTCCTCGTACTCTAGCAATCAGCCCCAGCATTTT.

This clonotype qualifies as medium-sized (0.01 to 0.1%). The CDR3 loop reads CASSSRTGSTDTQYF. CDR3 coding DNA: TGTGCCAGCAGCTCCCGGACAGGATCCACAGATACGCAGTATTTT. The V and J genes are TRBV11-2 and TRBJ2-3, with 7 bases matching TRBD1. Germline V gene lookup returns CDR1 SGHAT and CDR2 FQNNGV. Trimming removed 4 bases from V and 2 bases from J; junction bases left unmatched: 6. The CDR3 is made up of 15 amino acids.

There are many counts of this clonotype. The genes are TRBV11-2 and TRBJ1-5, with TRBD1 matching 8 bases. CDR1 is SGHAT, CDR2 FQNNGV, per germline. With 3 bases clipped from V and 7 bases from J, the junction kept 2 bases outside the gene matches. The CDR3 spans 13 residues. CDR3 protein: CASSLDRDQPQHF. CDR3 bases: TGTGCCAGCAGCTTGGACAGGGACCAGCCCCAGCATTTT.

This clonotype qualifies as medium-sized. CDR3 sequence: CASSLWGRGDEQYF. The CDR3 DNA is TGTGCCAGCAGCCTATGGGGGCGAGGGGACGAGCAGTACTTC. The chain is built from TRBV9 and TRBJ2-7; a weak D match, TRBD1 (6 bases). Germline CDR1 is SGDLS and CDR2 is YYNGEE. Trimming removed 4 bases from V and 5 bases from J, with 16 bases in between. CDR3 length equals 14 residues.

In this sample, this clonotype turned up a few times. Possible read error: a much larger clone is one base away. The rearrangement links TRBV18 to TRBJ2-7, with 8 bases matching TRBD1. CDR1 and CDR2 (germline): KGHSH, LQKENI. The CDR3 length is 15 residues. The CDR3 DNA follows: TGTGCCAACTCACCAGGACAGGGCTCTTCCTACGAGCAGTACTTC. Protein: CANSPGQGSSYEQYF.

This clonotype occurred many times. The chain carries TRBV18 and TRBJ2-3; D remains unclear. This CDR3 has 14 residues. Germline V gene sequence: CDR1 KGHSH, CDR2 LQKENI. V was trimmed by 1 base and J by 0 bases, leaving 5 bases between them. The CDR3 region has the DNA TGTGCCAGCTCACCACTACAGAGCACAGATACGCAGTATTTT. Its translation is CASSPLQSTDTQYF.

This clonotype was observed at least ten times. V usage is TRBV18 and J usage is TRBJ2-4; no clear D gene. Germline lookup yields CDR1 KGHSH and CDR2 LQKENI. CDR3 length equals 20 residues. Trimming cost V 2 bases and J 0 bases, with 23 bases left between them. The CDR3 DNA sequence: TGTGCCAGCTCACCAGGGTTTGGCAGCGCTACTCCCCTAGCCAAAAACATTCAGTACTTC. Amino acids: CASSPGFGSATPLAKNIQYF.

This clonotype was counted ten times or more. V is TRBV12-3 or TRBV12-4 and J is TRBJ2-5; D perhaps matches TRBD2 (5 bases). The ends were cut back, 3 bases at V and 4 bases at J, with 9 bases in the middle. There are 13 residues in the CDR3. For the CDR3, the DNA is TGTGCCAGCAGTTTTTTGGGGAGAGAGACCCAGTACTTC. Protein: CASSFLGRETQYF.

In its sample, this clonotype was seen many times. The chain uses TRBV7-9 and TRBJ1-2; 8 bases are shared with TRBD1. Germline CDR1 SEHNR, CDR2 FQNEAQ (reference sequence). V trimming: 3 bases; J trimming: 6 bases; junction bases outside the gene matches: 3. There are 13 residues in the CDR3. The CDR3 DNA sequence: TGTGCCAGCAGCTTTCCAGGGGGCAATGGCTACACCTTC. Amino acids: CASSFPGGNGYTF.

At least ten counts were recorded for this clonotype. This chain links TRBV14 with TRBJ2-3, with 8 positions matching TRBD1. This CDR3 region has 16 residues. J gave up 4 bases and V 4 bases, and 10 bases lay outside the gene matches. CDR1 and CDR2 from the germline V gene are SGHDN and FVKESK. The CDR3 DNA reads TGTGCCAGCAGCCCTCTGGACAGGGATCTTGCAGATACGCAGTATTTT. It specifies CASSPLDRDLADTQYF.

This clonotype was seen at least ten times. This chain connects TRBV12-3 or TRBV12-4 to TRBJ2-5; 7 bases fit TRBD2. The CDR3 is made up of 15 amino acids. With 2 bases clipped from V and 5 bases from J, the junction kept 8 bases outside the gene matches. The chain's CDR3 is CASSLRWEGHETQYF. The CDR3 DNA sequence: TGTGCCAGCAGTTTACGGTGGGAGGGCCATGAGACCCAGTACTTC.

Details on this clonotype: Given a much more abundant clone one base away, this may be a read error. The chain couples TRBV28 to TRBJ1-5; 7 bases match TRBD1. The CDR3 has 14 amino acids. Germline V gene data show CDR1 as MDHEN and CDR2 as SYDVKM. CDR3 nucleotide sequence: TGTGCCGGCAGCCTAGGACAGGCCAATCAGCCCCAGCATTTT. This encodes CAGSLGQANQPQHF.

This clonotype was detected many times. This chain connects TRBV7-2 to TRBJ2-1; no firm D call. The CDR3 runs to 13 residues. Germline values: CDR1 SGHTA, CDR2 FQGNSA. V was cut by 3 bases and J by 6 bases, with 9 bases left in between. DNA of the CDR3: TGTGCCAGCAGCTTGGCCCCGTCCAATGAGCAGTTCTTC. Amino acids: CASSLAPSNEQFF.

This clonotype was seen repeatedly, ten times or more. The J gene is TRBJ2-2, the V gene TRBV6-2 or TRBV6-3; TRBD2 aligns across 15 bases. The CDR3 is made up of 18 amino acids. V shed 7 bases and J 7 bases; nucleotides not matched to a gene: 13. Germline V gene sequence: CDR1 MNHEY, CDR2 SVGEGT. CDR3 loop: CASTPWGTSGGKVGELFF. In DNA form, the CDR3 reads TGTGCCAGCACCCCGTGGGGGACTAGCGGGGGGAAAGTCGGGGAGCTGTTTTTT.

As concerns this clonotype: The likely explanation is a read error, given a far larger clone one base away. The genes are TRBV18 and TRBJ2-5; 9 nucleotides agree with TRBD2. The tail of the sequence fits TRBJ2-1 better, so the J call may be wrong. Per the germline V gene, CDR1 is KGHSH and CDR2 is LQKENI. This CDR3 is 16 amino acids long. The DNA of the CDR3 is TGTGTCAGCTCACCACCTTCTGGCGGGGGGGCCCATGAGCAGTTCTTC. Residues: CVSSPPSGGGAHEQFF.

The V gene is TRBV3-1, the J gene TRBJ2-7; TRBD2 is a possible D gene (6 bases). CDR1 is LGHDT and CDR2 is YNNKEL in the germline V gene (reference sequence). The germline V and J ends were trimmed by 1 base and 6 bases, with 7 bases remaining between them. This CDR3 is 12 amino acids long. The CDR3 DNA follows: TGTGCCAGCAGCCAAGCTAGCGCCGAGCAGTACTTC. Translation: CASSQASAEQYF.

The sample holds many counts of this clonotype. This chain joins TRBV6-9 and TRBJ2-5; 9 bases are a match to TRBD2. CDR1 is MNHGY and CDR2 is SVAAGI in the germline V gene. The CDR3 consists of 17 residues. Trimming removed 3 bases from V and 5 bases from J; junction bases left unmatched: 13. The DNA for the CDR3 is TGTGCCAGCAGTTACTACAAGGGACTAGCCCTCAGTGAGACCCAGTACTTC. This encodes CASSYYKGLALSETQYF.

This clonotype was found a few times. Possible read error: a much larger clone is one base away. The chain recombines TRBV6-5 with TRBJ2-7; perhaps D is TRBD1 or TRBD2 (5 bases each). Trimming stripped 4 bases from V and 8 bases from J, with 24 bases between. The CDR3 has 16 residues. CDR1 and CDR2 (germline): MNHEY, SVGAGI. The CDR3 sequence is CASSSPTGIGTNKQYF. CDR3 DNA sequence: TGTGCCAGCAGTTCTCCCACCGGGATAGGGACCAACAAGCAGTACTTC.

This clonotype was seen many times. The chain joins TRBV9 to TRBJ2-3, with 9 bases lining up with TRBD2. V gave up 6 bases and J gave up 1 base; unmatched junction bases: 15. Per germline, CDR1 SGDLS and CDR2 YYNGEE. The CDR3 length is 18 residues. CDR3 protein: CASTPRELAGRGTDTQYF. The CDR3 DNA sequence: TGTGCCAGCACCCCCCGGGAACTAGCGGGCCGGGGCACAGATACGCAGTATTTT.

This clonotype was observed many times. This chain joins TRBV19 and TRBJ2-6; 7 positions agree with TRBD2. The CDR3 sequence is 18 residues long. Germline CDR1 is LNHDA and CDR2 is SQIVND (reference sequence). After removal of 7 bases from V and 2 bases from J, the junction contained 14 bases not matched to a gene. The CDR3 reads CASTTSGREEAGANVLTF. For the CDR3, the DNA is TGTGCCAGTACCACTTCGGGGAGGGAGGAGGCTGGGGCCAACGTCCTGACTTTC.

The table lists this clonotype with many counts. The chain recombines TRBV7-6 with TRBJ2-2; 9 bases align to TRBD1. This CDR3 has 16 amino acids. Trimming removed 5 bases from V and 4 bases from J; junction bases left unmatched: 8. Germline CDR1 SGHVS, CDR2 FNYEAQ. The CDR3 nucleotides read TGTGCCAGCAGCCAAAGACAGGGGGGCGGCACCGGGGAGCTGTTTTTT. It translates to CASSQRQGGGTGELFF.